This is a list of T cell receptor beta chains from one sample in a study of blood T cells in healthy people across ages. TCRdb re-called the 5' RACE reads with MiXCR, one entry per CDR3 protein. Altogether roughly 2 million distinct CDR3 sequences are present, roughly 50% being singletons, with the ten largest covering approximately 2%. Sequencing was performed on blood. The receptors stem from a middle-aged woman in good health. Both conserved end residues are part of each CDR3. The order of the fields is D gene, V gene, J gene, clone size, CDR3 length, CDR3 protein, CDR3 DNA. A D gene is named only where the DNA matches it firmly. Not every row has a clone size; where given, it reads once, few, many or a size class.

>NA|TRBV11-2|TRBJ1-1|NA|15
CASSLIGALGTEAFF
TGTGCCAGCAGCTTAATTGGGGCTCTGGGAACTGAAGCTTTCTTT
>TRBD2|TRBV7-8|TRBJ2-3|NA|16
CASTPGGGTSTDTQYF
TGTGCCAGCACCCCCGGCGGGGGGACAAGCACAGATACGCAGTATTTT
>TRBD1|TRBV12-3/TRBV12-4|TRBJ2-4|few|13
CASSSGQANIQYF
TGTGCCAGCAGTTCGGGACAGGCAAACATTCAGTACTTC
>NA|TRBV6-2/TRBV6-3|TRBJ2-1|NA|15
CASSQTPITYNEQFF
TGTGCCAGCAGCCAAACCCCGATCACCTACAATGAGCAGTTCTTC
>NA|TRBV27|TRBJ2-3|NA|11
CASGHPDTQYF
TGTGCCAGCGGGCATCCAGATACGCAGTATTTT
>TRBD2|TRBV9|TRBJ2-5|NA|15
CASSAYQRGGETQYF
TGTGCCAGCAGCGCCTACCAGCGGGGTGGGGAGACCCAGTACTTC
>NA|TRBV28|TRBJ1-4|NA|12
CASSLTREKLFF
TGTGCCAGCAGTTTGACGAGGGAAAAACTGTTTTTT
>NA|TRBV5-6|TRBJ1-2|few|15
CASSPGATWVSGYTF
TGTGCCAGCAGCCCCGGGGCAACCTGGGTTAGTGGCTACACCTTC
>NA|TRBV6-6|TRBJ2-7|few|15
CASSYGAGVVYEQYF
TGTGCCAGCAGTTACGGGGCAGGGGTTGTTTACGAGCAGTACTTC
>TRBD2|TRBV12-3/TRBV12-4|TRBJ2-4|NA|16
CASSQRTSGLKNIQYF
TGTGCCAGCAGCCAGAGGACTAGCGGACTCAAAAACATTCAGTACTTC
>NA|TRBV7-6|TRBJ2-7|many|14
CASSLASGTYEQYF
TGTGCCAGCAGCTTAGCGTCGGGGACCTACGAGCAGTACTTC
>TRBD2|TRBV5-5|TRBJ2-7|NA|14
CASSLGLAANEQYF
TGTGCCAGCAGCTTGGGACTAGCGGCAAATGAGCAGTACTTC
>NA|TRBV7-7|TRBJ2-3|many|14
CASSQTGSTDTQYF
TGTGCTAGCAGCCAAACAGGGAGCACAGATACGCAGTATTTT
>NA|TRBV25-1|TRBJ1-2|NA|15
CASSGPRTDNYGYTF
TGTGCCAGCAGTGGTCCTAGGACAGACAACTATGGCTACACCTTC
>TRBD1|TRBV6-2/TRBV6-3|TRBJ2-3|NA|17
CASSLLWDSSSTDTRYF
TGTGCCAGCAGTTTACTCTGGGACAGTTCTAGCACAGATACGCGGTATTTT
>NA|TRBV3-1|TRBJ2-5|few|17
CASSLRGSPLGVETQYF
TGTGCCAGCAGCCTCCGAGGAAGTCCTCTGGGCGTGGAGACCCAGTACTTC
>NA|TRBV6-2/TRBV6-3|TRBJ2-6|NA|15
CASTTLGRGANVLTF
TGTGCCAGCACCACGTTGGGGCGTGGGGCCAACGTCCTGACTTTC
>TRBD2|TRBV6-5|TRBJ2-1|few|19
CASSYSTVLAGEGYNEQFF
TGTGCCAGCAGTTACTCGACTGTACTAGCGGGAGAAGGTTACAATGAGCAGTTCTTC
>TRBD1|TRBV7-2|TRBJ1-1|NA|16
CASSLVGTGRNTEAFF
TGTGCCAGCAGCTTAGTAGGGACAGGGAGGAACACTGAAGCTTTCTTT
>TRBD1|TRBV6-2/TRBV6-3|TRBJ2-5|few|12
CASSYTGAAQYF
TGTGCCAGCAGTTACACAGGGGCGGCCCAGTACTTC
>NA|TRBV7-9|TRBJ1-4|NA|15
CASSPGPATNEKLFF
TGTGCCAGCAGCCCCGGACCCGCAACTAATGAAAAACTGTTTTTT
>NA|TRBV7-2|TRBJ2-1|NA|14
CASSLVRGTEEQFF
TGTGCCAGCAGCCTAGTTAGGGGGACCGAGGAGCAGTTCTTC
>NA|TRBV4-3|TRBJ1-2|NA|15
CASSQDRGTLDGYTF
TGCGCCAGCAGCCAAGATCGAGGCACCCTCGATGGCTACACCTTC
>TRBD2|TRBV28|TRBJ2-1|NA|14
CASKLAGGLWEQFF
TGTGCCAGCAAACTAGCGGGGGGGCTTTGGGAGCAGTTCTTC
>NA|TRBV5-5|TRBJ2-5|few|15
CASSRRISGEETQYF
TGTGCCAGCAGCCGACGGATTTCGGGGGAAGAGACCCAGTACTTC
>NA|TRBV29-1|TRBJ2-5|few|14
CSVGGLTVQETQYF
TGCAGCGTTGGGGGGTTGACAGTCCAAGAGACCCAGTACTTC
>TRBD2|TRBV27|TRBJ2-5|NA|18
CASTSRGRRGGDAETQYF
TGTGCCAGCACGTCCAGGGGCCGCCGGGGGGGCGATGCGGAGACCCAGTACTTC
>TRBD1|TRBV5-4|TRBJ2-5|NA|15
CASSSEGQGWNEQYF
TGTGCCAGCAGCTCCGAGGGACAGGGGTGGAATGAGCAGTACTTC
>NA|TRBV9|TRBJ2-5|NA|14
CASSVVTPKETQYF
TGTGCCAGCAGCGTAGTTACTCCCAAGGAGACCCAGTACTTC
>NA|TRBV6-2/TRBV6-3|TRBJ2-1|NA|15
CASSYQTGRYNEQFF
TGTGCCAGCAGTTATCAGACAGGGAGGTACAATGAGCAGTTCTTC
>TRBD2|TRBV20-1|TRBJ2-1|few|17
CSASTSGAQSSYNEQFF
TGCAGTGCTAGTACTAGCGGGGCTCAAAGCTCCTACAATGAGCAGTTCTTC
>NA|TRBV4-3|TRBJ2-7|few|15
CASSQGQGVAYEQYF
TGCGCCAGCAGCCAAGGGCAGGGTGTAGCCTACGAGCAGTACTTC
>NA|TRBV9|TRBJ2-5|few|15
CASSVARTPGETQYF
TGTGCCAGCAGCGTAGCCCGCACTCCTGGGGAGACCCAGTACTTC
>NA|TRBV7-3|TRBJ2-5|many|14
CASSLTATQETQYF
TGTGCCAGCAGCTTAACGGCCACGCAAGAGACCCAGTACTTC
>TRBD2|TRBV6-2/TRBV6-3|TRBJ2-1|NA|16
CASRQPTSGHSNEQFF
TGTGCCAGCAGACAACCGACTAGCGGGCATTCCAATGAGCAGTTCTTC
>NA|TRBV7-9|TRBJ2-3|few|15
CASSTGVTSTDTQYF
TGTGCCAGCAGTACGGGGGTCACCTCCACAGATACGCAGTATTTT
>TRBD1|TRBV6-2/TRBV6-3|TRBJ2-7|NA|15
CASSIGQGAAYEQYF
TGTGCCAGCAGTATTGGACAGGGGGCGGCCTACGAGCAGTACTTC
>TRBD1|TRBV6-5|TRBJ2-1|NA|14
CASRTTRGYNEQFF
TGTGCCAGCCGCACGACCAGGGGGTACAATGAGCAGTTCTTC
>TRBD1|TRBV28|TRBJ2-7|NA|16
CASSLAPGQVAYEQYF
TGTGCCAGCAGTCTAGCCCCCGGACAGGTAGCTTACGAGCAGTACTTC
>NA|TRBV4-2|TRBJ2-3|NA|13
CASQGVSTDTQYF
TGTGCCAGTCAAGGAGTTAGCACAGATACGCAGTATTTT
>TRBD2|TRBV7-2|TRBJ2-7|NA|14
CASSSPSGGYEQYF
TGTGCCAGCAGCTCCCCTAGCGGGGGGTACGAGCAGTACTTC
>NA|TRBV12-3/TRBV12-4|TRBJ2-3|NA|13
CASKHSNTDTQYF
TGTGCCAGCAAGCATTCCAACACAGATACGCAGTATTTT
>NA|TRBV7-2|TRBJ2-5|NA|16
CASSRRTGTVQETQYF
TGTGCCAGCAGCCGGCGCACCGGGACGGTGCAAGAGACCCAGTACTTC
>NA|TRBV27|TRBJ1-1|NA|14
CASSLKGRTTEAFF
TGTGCCAGCAGTTTGAAGGGACGGACCACTGAAGCTTTCTTT
>NA|TRBV6-5|TRBJ1-2|NA|13
CASSWTGTDGYTF
TGTGCCAGCAGCTGGACGGGAACGGATGGCTACACCTTC
>TRBD2|TRBV7-6|TRBJ2-1|NA|16
CVSSLELAGAFREQFF
TGTGTCAGCAGCCTAGAACTAGCGGGGGCTTTCCGGGAGCAGTTCTTC
>TRBD1|TRBV6-6|TRBJ2-3|NA|15
CASRLQGARADTQYF
TGTGCCAGCAGGCTACAGGGGGCTCGGGCAGATACGCAGTATTTT
>TRBD1|TRBV5-1|TRBJ1-2|few|15
CASSSLTGMAYGYTF
TGTGCCAGCAGCTCCCTGACAGGGATGGCCTATGGCTACACCTTC
>TRBD1|TRBV28|TRBJ1-4|NA|15
CASSLIQGLREKLFF
TGTGCCAGCAGCCTAATACAGGGGTTAAGGGAAAAACTGTTTTTT
>TRBD1|TRBV29-1|TRBJ2-1|NA|14
CSVGGQSSYNEQFF
TGCAGCGTTGGGGGACAGAGCTCCTACAATGAGCAGTTCTTC
>NA|TRBV7-9|TRBJ2-5|few|10
CASGEATQYF
TGTGCCAGCGGCGAAGCGACCCAGTACTTC
>TRBD1|TRBV9|TRBJ1-6|few|15
CASSVAGQGVSPLHF
TGTGCCAGCAGCGTAGCGGGACAGGGCGTTTCACCCCTCCACTTT
>NA|TRBV7-3|TRBJ1-2|NA|11
CSSSAIYGYTF
TGTTCCAGCAGCGCGATTTATGGCTACACCTTC
>NA|TRBV9|TRBJ2-1|few|12
CASRNGGHEQFF
TGTGCCAGCAGAAACGGGGGCCATGAGCAGTTCTTC
>NA|TRBV29-1|TRBJ2-5|many|12
CSVSQNQETQYF
TGCAGCGTTAGCCAGAACCAAGAGACCCAGTACTTC